The 31 T cell receptor beta chains listed next were all sequenced from one sample in a study of shared clonotypes between healthy human individuals. CD45RO-negative, CCR7-selected cells formed the naive CD8 fraction, which excluded terminally differentiated effector memory CD45RA+ cells. Clones were read by immunoSEQ multiplex PCR, and TCRdb kept only the in-frame ones, dropping some. Altogether about 2.2 million clones are present, around 95% being singletons, with the ten largest covering under 2%. Sequenced input: naive CD8+ T cells from PBMCs. The receptors were gathered from a young man in good health. Some clones in this sample may be carry-over from other donors' samples.

This clone was detected a few times. CDR3 amino acids: CASSAQGAFGEAFF. The CDR3 region has the DNA TGTGCCAGCAGTGCACAGGGGGCATTTGGTGAAGCTTTCTTT. V and J are TRBV25-1 and TRBJ1-1, with TRBD1 matching over 9 bases. This CDR3 is built from 14 residues. Germline CDR1 and CDR2: MGHDK and SYGVNS. V was clipped by 4 bases and J by 7 bases; unmatched bases: 7.

The chain combines TRBV5-8 with TRBJ2-1, with D perhaps TRBD2 (6 bases). CDR3 size: 13 residues. From germline, CDR1 is SGHTS and CDR2 YDEGEE. Between the trimmed V and J ends, which lost 4 bases and 3 bases, there was a span of 8 bases. CDR3 region: CASSGDFYNEQFF. The CDR3, as DNA: TGTGCCAGCAGCGGGGACTTCTACAATGAGCAGTTCTTC.

The V and J genes are TRBV28 and TRBJ1-5; D ambiguous. The V gene's germline CDR1 is MDHEN and CDR2 SYDVKM. The CDR3 has 14 amino acids. V was pared by 7 bases and J by 0 bases, with 10 bases between. The CDR3 region is CASTPVHSNQPQHF. The CDR3 bases are TGTGCCAGCACCCCGGTCCATAGCAATCAGCCCCAGCATTTT.

The chain joins TRBV2 to TRBJ1-2; unclear D gene. This CDR3 region has 14 residues. CDR1 SNHLY and CDR2 FYNNEI come from the germline V gene. V gave up 3 bases and J gave up 4 bases, with 12 bases separating them. CDR3 coding DNA: TGTGCCAGCAGTGATCGCCCCCGGGGCTATGGCTACACCTTC. This translates into CASSDRPRGYGYTF.

This clone was recorded once. V gene TRBV29-1 combines with J gene TRBJ2-7; 10 nucleotides match TRBD1. The CDR3 contains 13 residues. The V and J ends lost 7 bases and 4 bases, in that order; junction bases with no gene match: 7. Per the germline V gene, CDR1 is SQVTM and CDR2 is ANQGSEA. The CDR3 loop is CSAKRDRGYEQYF. CDR3 in DNA: TGCAGCGCTAAAAGGGACAGGGGATACGAGCAGTACTTC.

The rearrangement joins TRBV11-2 to TRBJ2-7, with no clear D. CDR1 and CDR2 from the germline V gene are SGHAT and FQNNGV. The ends were cut back, 8 bases at V and 0 bases at J, with 8 bases in the middle. The CDR3 has 12 residues. CDR3 region: CASGYISYEQYF. CDR3 coding DNA: TGTGCCAGCGGGTATATCTCCTACGAGCAGTACTTC.

J is TRBJ2-1 and V is TRBV5-4; 7 nucleotides line up with TRBD2. This CDR3 contains 15 residues. Germline assignment: CDR1 SGHNT and CDR2 YYREEE (reference sequence). J was trimmed by 2 bases and V by 2 bases; bases with no gene match: 4. CDR3 in DNA: TGTGCCAGCAGCTTTGTGGGAGGGACCTACAATGAGCAGTTCTTC. Protein product: CASSFVGGTYNEQFF.

The CDR3 coding sequence is TGTGCCAGCAGCGGAACAGGGATGTGGGATGAAAAACTGTTTTTT. The encoded protein is CASSGTGMWDEKLFF. The gene calls are TRBV7-9 and TRBJ1-4; D is perhaps TRBD1 (6 bases). CDR1 is SEHNR, CDR2 FQNEAQ, per germline (reference sequence). The V end was cut by 5 bases, the J end by 6 bases, with 16 bases between. The CDR3 runs 15 residues.

V gene TRBV28 combines with J gene TRBJ2-1; 8 nucleotides match TRBD1. Germline CDR1 and CDR2: MDHEN and SYDVKM. The CDR3 loop spans 15 amino acids. The V segment lost 5 bases and the J segment 6 bases; nucleotides outside the gene matches: 9. CDR3 residues: CASSQGRGLRNEQFF. The CDR3 DNA is TGTGCCAGCAGTCAGGGCAGGGGGCTGCGCAATGAGCAGTTCTTC.

The chain has TRBV2 and TRBJ2-7; 13 bases map to TRBD2. From germline, CDR1 is SNHLY and CDR2 FYNNEI. This CDR3 has 16 amino acids. The V and J ends lost 1 base and 2 bases, in that order; junction bases with no gene match: 2. The CDR3 bases are TGTGCCAGCAGTGAAGGGACTAGCGGGAGCCCCTACGAGCAGTACTTC. Translating it yields CASSEGTSGSPYEQYF.

This chain connects TRBV9 to TRBJ2-1; D uncertain. The germline gives CDR1 SGDLS, CDR2 YYNGEE. CDR3 size: 16 residues. The V end lost 4 bases, the J end lost 5 bases, and 19 bases lay between the germline ends. The CDR3 sequence: CASSPRAPPPDNEQFF. CDR3 bases: TGTGCCAGCAGCCCACGGGCCCCGCCCCCCGACAATGAGCAGTTCTTC.

The chain has TRBV15 and TRBJ1-4; 9 bases map to TRBD1. CDR1 and CDR2 (germline): LNHNV, YYDKDF (reference sequence). The junction had 8 bases not matched to a gene; V was cut back by 5 bases and J by 7 bases. The CDR3 is made up of 15 amino acids. CDR3 loop: CATSLNRGPGEKLFF. CDR3 coding DNA: TGTGCCACCAGCTTAAACAGGGGGCCGGGTGAAAAACTGTTTTTT.

V usage is TRBV14 and J usage is TRBJ1-1; D might be TRBD1 (5 bases). This CDR3 region has 13 residues. The V end lost 10 bases, the J end lost 0 bases, and 12 bases lay between the germline ends. Germline V gene lookup returns CDR1 SGHDN and CDR2 FVKESK. CDR3 bases: TGTGCCACCCGACAGTTCATGAACACTGAAGCTTTCTTT. It is translated as CATRQFMNTEAFF.

V gene TRBV4-1 combines with J gene TRBJ2-3; TRBD2 agrees at 7 bases. CDR1 is MGHRA and CDR2 is YSYEKL in the germline V gene. V shed 1 base, J shed 4 bases, and the junction held 8 bases outside the gene matches. There are 16 residues in the CDR3. The CDR3 reads CASSQVSAGEADTQYF. CDR3 DNA: TGCGCCAGCAGCCAAGTATCGGCGGGAGAGGCAGATACGCAGTATTTT.

J is TRBJ1-4 and V is TRBV9, with 9 bases lining up with TRBD1. The germline gives CDR1 SGDLS, CDR2 YYNGEE. V was clipped by 4 bases and J by 7 bases; unmatched bases: 8. This CDR3 contains 15 residues. The CDR3 spells CASSLGTGRGEKLFF. The DNA for the CDR3 is TGTGCCAGCAGCCTAGGGACAGGGCGCGGTGAAAAACTGTTTTTT.

V is TRBV27 and J is TRBJ2-2, with 8 bases matching TRBD2. The V gene end was trimmed by 2 bases and the J gene end by 1 base; junction bases not matched to a gene: 3. Per germline, CDR1 MNHEY and CDR2 SMNVEV (reference sequence). This CDR3 has 16 amino acids. The CDR3 protein is CASSLLAGMNTGELFF. The CDR3 bases are TGTGCCAGCAGTTTACTAGCGGGTATGAACACCGGGGAGCTGTTTTTT.

The rearrangement joins TRBV14 to TRBJ1-3; D gene ambiguous. The CDR3 extends over 16 amino acids. Germline loops: CDR1 SGHDN, CDR2 FVKESK. V was trimmed by 2 bases and J by 4 bases, leaving 15 bases between them. The CDR3 spells CASSQPSEGLGNTIYF. The CDR3 DNA follows: TGTGCCAGCAGCCAACCCAGTGAGGGATTAGGAAACACCATATATTTT.

V usage is TRBV11-2 and J usage is TRBJ2-1; 11 bases align to TRBD2. The CDR3 has 17 residues. The germline V gene has CDR1 SGHAT and CDR2 FQNNGV. V shed 8 bases and J 7 bases; nucleotides not matched to a gene: 16. CDR3 bases: TGTGCCAGCCCAAGGGATATAGCGGGAGGGCCGGGGAATGAGCAGTTCTTC. Translating gives CASPRDIAGGPGNEQFF.

A single count supports this clone. The chain uses TRBV28 and TRBJ2-6, with 7 bases that match TRBD2. CDR1 is MDHEN and CDR2 is SYDVKM in the germline V gene. This CDR3 comprises 18 residues. J gave up 0 bases and V 2 bases, and 7 bases lay outside the gene matches. The CDR3 loop is CASSLKRGRVSGANVLTF. The DNA for the CDR3 is TGTGCCAGCAGTTTAAAGCGGGGAAGAGTCTCTGGGGCCAACGTCCTGACTTTC.

The chain is built from TRBV9 and TRBJ2-3; 9 positions match TRBD1. The ends lost 1 base at V and 2 bases at J; junction bases unmatched: 8. This CDR3 has 17 residues. CDR1 is SGDLS and CDR2 is YYNGEE in the germline V gene. DNA for the CDR3: TGTGCCAGCAGCGTATTATCGGGACAGGGCCACACAGATACGCAGTATTTT. This codes for CASSVLSGQGHTDTQYF.

The V gene is TRBV6-5, the J gene TRBJ2-5; tentative D call: TRBD1 (6 bases). CDR3 length equals 12 residues. V was cut by 5 bases and J by 7 bases, with 11 bases left in between. Germline V CDR1 and CDR2: MNHEY, SVGAGI. The CDR3: CASSRTDGTQYF. CDR3 sequence (DNA): TGTGCCAGCAGTCGGACAGACGGGACCCAGTACTTC.

The rearrangement uses TRBV7-9 and TRBJ2-5; 8 positions agree with TRBD1. The junction had 6 bases not matched to a gene; V was cut back by 10 bases and J by 2 bases. CDR1 is SEHNR and CDR2 is FQNEAQ in the germline V gene (reference sequence). The length of the CDR3 is 13 residues. The CDR3 sequence: CATKTGEQETQYF. CDR3 nucleotide sequence: TGTGCCACCAAGACAGGGGAGCAAGAGACCCAGTACTTC. Combining the CDR3 with reference TRBV7-9 and TRBJ2-5 gives the whole variable domain DTGVSQNPRHKITKRGQNVTFRCDPISEHNRLYWYRQTLGQGPEFLTYFQNEAQLEKSRLLSDRFSAERPKGSFSTLEIQRTEQGDSAMYLCATKTGEQETQYFGPGTRLLVL.

The CDR3 DNA follows: TGCAGCGTTGTGGCTAACACAGTTGAGACCCAGTACTTC. This sequence encodes CSVVANTVETQYF. The rearrangement joins TRBV29-1 to TRBJ2-5; D unclear. The germline V and J ends were trimmed by 4 bases and 5 bases, with 14 bases remaining between them. CDR1 and CDR2 from the germline V gene are SQVTM and ANQGSEA. This CDR3 has 13 amino acids.

This rearrangement joins TRBV28 to TRBJ1-1; D unclear. Germline V gives CDR1 MDHEN, CDR2 SYDVKM. Trimming stripped 3 bases from V and 9 bases from J, with 8 bases between. The CDR3 is 11 amino acids. CDR3 coding DNA: TGTGCCAGCAGTTTTTCTGAAAAAGCTTTCTTT. Amino acids: CASSFSEKAFF.

This clone was seen a single time. The chain uses TRBV13 and TRBJ2-7; D is possibly TRBD2 (5 bases). Germline V lookup: CDR1 PRHDT, CDR2 FYEKMQ (reference sequence). V shed 5 bases and J shed 2 bases, with 28 bases lying between them. The CDR3 sequence is 19 residues long. CDR3 in amino acids: CASSAGMREEDPLAYEQYF. The CDR3 nucleotides read TGTGCCAGCAGCGCCGGGATGAGGGAAGAAGACCCACTGGCCTACGAGCAGTACTTC.

This clone was seen just once. The chain joins TRBV5-5 to TRBJ1-5; 7 bases match TRBD1. This CDR3 comprises 16 residues. The germline gives CDR1 SGHKS, CDR2 YYEKEE (reference sequence). With 6 bases clipped from V and 4 bases from J, the junction kept 13 bases outside the gene matches. Written as DNA, the CDR3 is TGTGCCAGCACCCCCTCTACAGGGGTTAATAATCAGCCCCAGCATTTT. Protein: CASTPSTGVNNQPQHF.

The chain has TRBV6-6 and TRBJ2-1, with TRBD2 matching over 13 bases. V shed 4 bases and J 10 bases; nucleotides not matched to a gene: 1. This CDR3 has 13 amino acids. From germline, CDR1 is MNHNY and CDR2 SVGAGI (reference sequence). The CDR3 DNA is TGTGCCAGCAGTTCGGGACTAGCGGGAGAGCAGTTCTTC. It translates to CASSSGLAGEQFF.

This clone occurred once. The chain joins TRBV5-5 to TRBJ2-7; maybe TRBD2 (5 bases). Trimming shortened V by 2 bases and J by 2 bases, and 11 bases separated the two germline ends. The CDR3 runs to 14 residues. The germline V gene encodes CDR1 SGHKS and CDR2 YYEKEE (reference sequence). The CDR3 loop reads CASSLPSGTYEQYF. The CDR3 nucleotides are TGTGCCAGCAGCTTACCCAGCGGAACCTACGAGCAGTACTTC.

The chain combines TRBV6-5 with TRBJ1-4; no clear D. CDR3 size: 10 residues. The germline CDR1 and CDR2 sequences are MNHEY and SVGAGI. Trimming took off 10 bases at V and 8 bases at J, with 8 bases between the two ends. This CDR3 is CATLGEKLFF. CDR3 DNA sequence: TGTGCCACCCTCGGAGAAAAACTGTTTTTT.

The chain employs TRBV11-1 and TRBJ2-5; D perhaps matches TRBD1 (6 bases). V was pared by 2 bases and J by 4 bases, with 20 bases between. The CDR3 length is 17 residues. Germline V gene lookup returns CDR1 SGHAT and CDR2 FQDESV (reference sequence). CDR3 DNA: TGTGCCAGCAGCTTAACCCCTGGGAGCAGGGGCGCAGAGACCCAGTACTTC. The encoded protein is CASSLTPGSRGAETQYF. Combining the CDR3 with reference TRBV11-1 and TRBJ2-5 gives the whole variable domain EAEVAQSPRYKITEKSQAVAFWCDPISGHATLYWYRQILGQGPELLVQFQDESVVDDSQLPKDRFSAERLKGVDSTLKIQPAELGDSAMYLCASSLTPGSRGAETQYFGPGTRLLVL.

J is TRBJ2-5 and V is TRBV19; tentatively, D is TRBD2 (5 bases). Germline CDR1 reads LNHDA; CDR2 reads SQIVND (reference sequence). The V end lost 5 bases, the J end lost 3 bases, and 10 bases lay between the germline ends. The CDR3 runs to 13 residues. Here the CDR3 DNA reads TGTGCCAGTAGTTTAGCGTTAAAAGAGACCCAGTACTTC. This codes for CASSLALKETQYF.